This T cell receptor beta chain was profiled in a study of a mutant IDH1 vaccine in newly diagnosed glioma. Study-level information: Patients underwent eight vaccinations, which took place in weeks 1, 3, 5, 7, 11, 15, 19 and 23. Patients received vaccination from 4-6 weeks after radiotherapy alone, or with temozolomide cycles. Treated patients had a mean age of about 44 years and a roughly 62% male, approximately 38% female split. Prior therapy was radiotherapy, temozolomide, or both; most received both.

Between the trimmed V and J ends, which lost 5 bases and 4 bases, there was a span of 14 bases. CDR1 is SGHAT, CDR2 FQNNGV, per germline. This CDR3 spans 14 amino acids. Produced via immunoSEQ multiplex PCR; TCRdb's table is partial and in-frame only. The profile shows about 55,000 clones, over 70% of them singletons. As to time point: week 23, last vaccination. Doses comprised 300 ug of mutant IDH1 20-mer peptide each, plus topical imiquimod. On this clone itself: Its antigen is undetermined.

The sequencing here drew on PBMCs, taken from a glioma patient whose treatment included an IDH1 peptide vaccine. The chain combines TRBV11-2 with TRBJ1-1, with D unresolved. The TCR originated in a middle-aged man with glioma. This chain's CDR3 is CASSAFLGATEAFF. CDR3 nucleotide sequence: TGTGCCAGCAGCGCCTTCCTAGGCGCCACTGAAGCTTTCTTT.